The entry that follows covers one TCR beta chain sequence. Its target is not known. For the second PCR, which ran for 7 to 11 cycles, a sample-barcoded 5' primer and a J-beta primer mix were used. CDR3-containing paired-end reads numbered at least 3 million in each sample. TCRdb independently ran MiXCR on the 5' RACE reads; one entry per CDR3 protein. The data contain about 1.8 million distinct CDR3 sequences, 49% of them singletons. This record belongs to a study of blood T cells in healthy people across ages. Donation came from healthy Caucasian individuals in Russia who were aged roughly 6 to 95. Per individual sample, total RNA of at least 5 micrograms was extracted. Overall study findings and caveats: The unsorted PBMCs prevented any conclusive comparison of naive versus antigen-experienced cells.

Trimming took 3 bases from V and 3 from J, leaving 12 bases between them. The CDR3 totals 15 residues. Germline V gene data show CDR1 as MGHDK and CDR2 as SYGVNS. Sequencing was carried out using blood. The sequence was obtained from a woman in her thirties or forties in good health. The chain has TRBV25-1 and TRBJ2-1, with D perhaps matching TRBD2 (5 bases). As DNA, the CDR3 is TGTGCCAGCAGTGACTGGGAGAGAAACTACAATGAGCAGTTCTTC. It codes for CASSDWERNYNEQFF.